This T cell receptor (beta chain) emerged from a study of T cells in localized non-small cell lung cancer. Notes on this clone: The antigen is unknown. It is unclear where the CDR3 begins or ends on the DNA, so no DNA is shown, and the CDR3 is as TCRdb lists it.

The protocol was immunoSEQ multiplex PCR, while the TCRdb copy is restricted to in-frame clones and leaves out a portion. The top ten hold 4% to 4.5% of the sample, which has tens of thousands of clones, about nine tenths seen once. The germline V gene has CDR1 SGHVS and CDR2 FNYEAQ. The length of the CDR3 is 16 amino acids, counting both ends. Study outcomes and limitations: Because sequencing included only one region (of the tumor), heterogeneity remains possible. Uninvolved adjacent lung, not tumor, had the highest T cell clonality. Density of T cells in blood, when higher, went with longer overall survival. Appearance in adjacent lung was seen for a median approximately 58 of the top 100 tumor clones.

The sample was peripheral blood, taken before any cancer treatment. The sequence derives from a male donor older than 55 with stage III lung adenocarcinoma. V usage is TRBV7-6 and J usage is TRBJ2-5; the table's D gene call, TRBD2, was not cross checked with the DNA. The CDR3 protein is CASSSTSGSFLETQYF.